This T cell receptor beta chain stems from a study of shared clonotypes between healthy human individuals. Study-wide results and limits: In the sorted subsets, rarefaction showed sequencing was incomplete despite large depth.

With regard to this clone: The antigen is unknown.

Here immunoSEQ multiplex PCR was the method, and the copy in TCRdb shows in-frame clones only, minus some. The repertoire holds over 2 million clones, about 95% seen once, with 0.1% to 0.15% in the top ten. CDR1 and CDR2 (germline): SGHKS, YYEKEE (reference sequence). The CDR3 is made up of 12 amino acids. The V end lost 4 bases, the J end lost 4 bases, and 6 bases lay between the germline ends. This chain connects TRBV5-5 to TRBJ2-1; D unclear. This receptor was obtained from a man in his late teens or twenties in good health. Sequencing input: naive CD4+ T cells sorted from blood. Stated subset: CD45RA+ positively selected. The CDR3 nucleotides read TGTGCCAGCAGCGAAGGGTACAATGAGCAGTTCTTC. This gives the protein CASSEGYNEQFF.